These T cell receptor beta chains were read from a single sample in a study of blood T cell repertoires in COVID-19. Some clones are missing from TCRdb's copy, which holds only in-frame ones; the method was immunoSEQ multiplex PCR. This sample has just under 90,000 clones, with approximately 90% found just once. Sequencing was carried out using peripheral blood. Every receptor here comes from a man aged 55-75 years with acute or convalescent COVID-19. The CDR3 runs from the conserved cysteine through the conserved F or W. Fields, in order: D gene, J gene, V gene, clone size, CDR3 DNA, CDR3 protein. The D gene is left open where the match is weak. Part of the rows lack a size; the others show once, few, many or a class for expanded clones.

NA	TRBJ2-7	TRBV6-2/TRBV6-3	NA	TGTGCCAGCAGTTACAGACGGCGGGGCTCCTACGAGCAGTACTTC	CASSYRRRGSYEQYF
TRBD2	TRBJ2-1	TRBV28	once	TGTGCCAGCAGTCCGTTAGGGCTAGCGGGAGGTGAGCAGTTCTTC	CASSPLGLAGGEQFF
NA	TRBJ1-1	TRBV5-1	NA	TGCGCCAGCAGCTCGCGAGGGAGCACTGAAGCTTTCTTT	CASSSRGSTEAFF
NA	TRBJ1-4	TRBV10-2	NA	TGCGCCAGCAGTGAGAACGACGGGGGGGTTCTGTTTTTT	CASSENDGGVLFF
TRBD2	TRBJ2-5	TRBV5-1	NA	TGCGCCAGCAGCTTCGGGGCTAGCGGAGCGGGGGAGACCCAGTACTTC	CASSFGASGAGETQYF
NA	TRBJ2-7	TRBV7-8	NA	TGTGCCAGCAGCTTAGGGTTGGCAGACAAAAATTACGAGCAGTACTTC	CASSLGLADKNYEQYF
NA	TRBJ1-1	TRBV11-2	NA	TGTGCCAGCAGCTTAGCCATGTGGGGAGGCACTGAAGCTTTCTTT	CASSLAMWGGTEAFF
NA	TRBJ1-5	TRBV30	NA	TGTGCGATGGGGAGAGGCAATCAGCCCCAGCATTTT	CAMGRGNQPQHF
TRBD1	TRBJ2-7	TRBV6-5	NA	TGTGCCAGCAGGAAAGCCGGGACAGGGAACAACGAGCAGTACTTC	CASRKAGTGNNEQYF
TRBD1	TRBJ2-1	TRBV6-2/TRBV6-3	NA	TGTGCCAGCAGTACCCGAGGGACAGGGCACAATGAGCAGTTCTTC	CASSTRGTGHNEQFF
TRBD2	TRBJ2-7	TRBV5-4	once	TGTGCCAGCAGCTTGGGACTAGCGGGAGTGCTAGACGAGCAGTACTTC	CASSLGLAGVLDEQYF
NA	TRBJ2-1	TRBV30	NA	TGTGCCTGGAGCTTGAGCGGTAAACCCTACAATGAGCAGTTCTTC	CAWSLSGKPYNEQFF
NA	TRBJ2-5	TRBV5-1	NA	TGCGCCAGCACCCTAATGGACATTCAAGAGACCCAGTACTTC	CASTLMDIQETQYF
TRBD2	TRBJ2-3	TRBV29-1	once	TGCAGCGTCGCTCAGGCCGGGGGGGGGTCAGATACGCAGTATTTT	CSVAQAGGGSDTQYF
NA	TRBJ2-1	TRBV14	NA	TGTGCCAGCAGCCCGTCTTGGGGGCTTTCCTACAATGAGCAGTTCTTC	CASSPSWGLSYNEQFF
TRBD2	TRBJ2-1	TRBV27	few	TGTGCCAGCACTCCGCGGGCTAGCGGGACCTATGAGCAGTTCTTC	CASTPRASGTYEQFF
TRBD2	TRBJ2-3	TRBV2	NA	TGTGCCAGCAGTGAAGGGGGACTAGCAGCAGATACGCAGTATTTT	CASSEGGLAADTQYF
TRBD2	TRBJ2-3	TRBV7-2	NA	TGTGCCAGCAGCTCGCGGGCTAGCGGTAGCACAGATACGCAGTATTTT	CASSSRASGSTDTQYF
TRBD2	TRBJ2-1	TRBV5-1	once	TGCGCCAGCAGCTTGGAGACTAGCGGGATCTTCAATGAGCAGTTCTTC	CASSLETSGIFNEQFF
NA	TRBJ1-2	TRBV7-2	NA	TGTGCCAGCAGCTTAGAGGCGGGGGGGGCGAATGGCTACACCTTC	CASSLEAGGANGYTF
TRBD1	TRBJ1-5	TRBV18	NA	TGTGCCAGCTCACAGACAGGGGGCGGGGAGCGGCCCCAGCATTTT	CASSQTGGGERPQHF
NA	TRBJ1-3	TRBV2	NA	TGTGCCAGCAAGCTGGTGAGCTCTGGAAACACCATATATTTT	CASKLVSSGNTIYF
NA	TRBJ2-2	TRBV9	NA	TGTGCCAGCAGCGTACTTCTAGCCGGCGGGGAGCTGTTTTTT	CASSVLLAGGELFF
TRBD1	TRBJ1-2	TRBV6-1	NA	TGTGCCAGCAGTGACTGGGGGACAGGGAGCCCCCTCTATGGCTACACCTTC	CASSDWGTGSPLYGYTF
NA	TRBJ2-5	TRBV9	once	TGTGCCAGCAGCGTCCACGAGGGCCCCCAAGAGACCCAGTACTTC	CASSVHEGPQETQYF
NA	TRBJ1-2	TRBV11-2	NA	TGTGCCAGCAGCTTAGATCTAGACTATGGCTACACCTTC	CASSLDLDYGYTF
TRBD2	TRBJ2-7	TRBV4-1	NA	TGCGCCAGCAGCCAAGGACATCCCGGACTAGCGGGAAGCTCCTACGAGCAGTACTTC	CASSQGHPGLAGSSYEQYF
TRBD2	TRBJ2-7	TRBV6-5	NA	TGTGCCAGCAGTCCTGGACTAGCGGGAGGAGACGAGCAGTACTTC	CASSPGLAGGDEQYF
TRBD2	TRBJ2-2	TRBV4-2	once	TGTGCCAGCAGCCGTCCTAGCGGGGGAGTCGCGAACACCGGGGAGCTGTTTTTT	CASSRPSGGVANTGELFF
TRBD1	TRBJ2-1	TRBV7-2	NA	TGTGCCAGCAGCTTAGCTGCGGGACAGGGCTACAATGAGCAGTTCTTC	CASSLAAGQGYNEQFF
TRBD1	TRBJ2-3	TRBV23-1	NA	TGCGCCAGCAGCCTTGACAGGGGGCTCGTATTCCGCACAGATACGCAGTATTTT	CASSLDRGLVFRTDTQYF
NA	TRBJ2-1	TRBV7-9	NA	TGTGCCAGCAGCACCGCGCCCACGGTTAATGCGGAACAGTTCTTC	CASSTAPTVNAEQFF
NA	TRBJ2-3	TRBV7-2	NA	TGTGCCAGCAGCTTATTCTCAGATACGCAGTATTTT	CASSLFSDTQYF
NA	TRBJ2-1	TRBV19	NA	TGTGCCAGTAGTTCCGTCGCGGGCAATGAGCAGTTCTTC	CASSSVAGNEQFF
TRBD2	TRBJ2-7	TRBV18	NA	TGTGCCAGCTCTACAAGCGGGACCCCTCGAGAGCAGTACTTC	CASSTSGTPREQYF
NA	TRBJ2-7	TRBV4-2	NA	TGTGCCAGCAGCCAAACCCCTGGCAGAACCGACGAGCAGTACTTC	CASSQTPGRTDEQYF
NA	TRBJ2-5	TRBV4-1	once	TGCGCCAGCAGCCAAGATGAGGAGACCCAGTACTTC	CASSQDEETQYF
TRBD1	TRBJ2-2	TRBV28	NA	TGTGCCAGCAGTTCCTCCGGGACAGACACCGGGGAGCTGTTTTTT	CASSSSGTDTGELFF
TRBD2	TRBJ2-7	TRBV29-1	NA	TGCAGCGTTGGTGGGGGAAGGAGCGGGGCTCTCTCCTACGAGCAGTACTTC	CSVGGGRSGALSYEQYF
NA	TRBJ1-2	TRBV3-1/TRBV3-2	NA	TGTGCCAGCAGCCAAGCTGGCAGGGATGTTTATGGCTACACCTTC	CASSQAGRDVYGYTF
NA	TRBJ2-7	TRBV11-2	NA	TGTGCCAGCAGCTCCGGGAGCCCCTACGAGCAGTACTTC	CASSSGSPYEQYF
NA	TRBJ2-1	TRBV19	NA	TGTGCCAGTAGTCTGCCCGTAGGCGGCGATGAGCAGTTCTTC	CASSLPVGGDEQFF
TRBD2	TRBJ2-1	TRBV3-1/TRBV3-2	NA	TGTGCCAGCAGCCTACTAGCGGGAGGGCAGGGTGAGCAGTTCTTC	CASSLLAGGQGEQFF
TRBD1	TRBJ2-1	TRBV9	NA	TGTGCCAGCAGCTCATTACAGGGGGCCTTTGGGGATGAGCAGTTCTTC	CASSSLQGAFGDEQFF
TRBD1	TRBJ2-1	TRBV5-1	NA	TGCGCCAGCAGCCTCCCCCGGGACAGGGGCCAGGGTGAGCAGTTCTTC	CASSLPRDRGQGEQFF
TRBD1	TRBJ2-2	TRBV28	NA	TGTGCCAGCAGTTTTTTCGGTCAGGCGGGGGGACAGGGGATTACCGGGGAGCTGTTTTTT	CASSFFGQAGGQGITGELFF
NA	TRBJ2-7	TRBV7-2	NA	TGTGCCAGCAGCTTAGCCACGGGTACCTACGAGCAGTACTTC	CASSLATGTYEQYF
NA	TRBJ2-1	TRBV11-2	NA	TGTGCCAGCAGCTTATCTCTAAATAATGAGCAGTTCTTC	CASSLSLNNEQFF
TRBD2	TRBJ2-6	TRBV20-1	NA	TGCAGTGCTAGTAGCGGGGCTTCGGGGGCCAACGTCCTGACTTTC	CSASSGASGANVLTF
TRBD1	TRBJ2-4	TRBV2	few	TGTGCCAGCACCGGGACAGCGAAAAACATTCAGTACTTC	CASTGTAKNIQYF
TRBD2	TRBJ2-2	TRBV10-3	once	TGTGCCATCACGGGGGGACTACCGAACACCGGGGAGCTGTTTTTT	CAITGGLPNTGELFF
TRBD2	TRBJ2-3	TRBV15	NA	TGTGCCACCAGCAGAGATCGAGGGACTAGCGGGTTTAGCACAGATACGCAGTATTTT	CATSRDRGTSGFSTDTQYF
NA	TRBJ2-5	TRBV19	NA	TGTGCCAGTAAGGAGGGTGGGCAAGAGACCCAGTACTTC	CASKEGGQETQYF
TRBD1	TRBJ1-2	TRBV30	NA	TGTGCCTGGAAAGGAGACAGGGATGGCTACACCTTC	CAWKGDRDGYTF
NA	TRBJ1-1	TRBV28	NA	TGTGCCAGCAGTTTGCCGGCAGGAGGGAACACTGAAGCTTTCTTT	CASSLPAGGNTEAFF